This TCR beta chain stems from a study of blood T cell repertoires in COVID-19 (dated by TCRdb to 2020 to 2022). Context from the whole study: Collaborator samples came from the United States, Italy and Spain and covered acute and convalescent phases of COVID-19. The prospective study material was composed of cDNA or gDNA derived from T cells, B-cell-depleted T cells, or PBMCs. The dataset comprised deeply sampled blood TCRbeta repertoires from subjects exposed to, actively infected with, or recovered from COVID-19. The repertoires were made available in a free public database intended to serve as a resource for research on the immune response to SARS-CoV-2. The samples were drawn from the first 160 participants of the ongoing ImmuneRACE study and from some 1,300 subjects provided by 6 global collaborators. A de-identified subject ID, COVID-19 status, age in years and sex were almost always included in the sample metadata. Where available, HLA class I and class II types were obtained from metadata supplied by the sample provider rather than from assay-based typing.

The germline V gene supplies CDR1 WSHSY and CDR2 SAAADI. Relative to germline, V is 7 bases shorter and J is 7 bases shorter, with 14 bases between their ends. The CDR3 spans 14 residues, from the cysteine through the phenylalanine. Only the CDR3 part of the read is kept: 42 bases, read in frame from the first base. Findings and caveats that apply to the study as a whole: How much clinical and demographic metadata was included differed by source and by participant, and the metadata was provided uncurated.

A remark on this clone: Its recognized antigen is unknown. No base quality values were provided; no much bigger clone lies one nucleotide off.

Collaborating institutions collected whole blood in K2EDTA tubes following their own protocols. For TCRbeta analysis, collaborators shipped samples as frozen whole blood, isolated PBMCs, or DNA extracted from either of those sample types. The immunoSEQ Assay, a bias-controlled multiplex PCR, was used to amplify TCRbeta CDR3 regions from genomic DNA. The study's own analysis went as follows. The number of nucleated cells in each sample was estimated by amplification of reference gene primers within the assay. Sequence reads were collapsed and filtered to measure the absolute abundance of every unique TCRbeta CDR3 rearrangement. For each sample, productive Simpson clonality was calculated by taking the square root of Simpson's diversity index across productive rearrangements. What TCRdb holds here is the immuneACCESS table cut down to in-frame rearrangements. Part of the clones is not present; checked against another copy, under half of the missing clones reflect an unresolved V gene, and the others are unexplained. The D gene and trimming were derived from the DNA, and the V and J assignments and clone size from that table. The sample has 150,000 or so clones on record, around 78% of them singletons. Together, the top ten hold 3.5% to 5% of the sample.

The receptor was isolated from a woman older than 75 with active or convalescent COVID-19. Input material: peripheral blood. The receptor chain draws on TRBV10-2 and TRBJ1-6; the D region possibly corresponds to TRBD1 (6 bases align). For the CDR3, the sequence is CASTHGTKNSPLHF. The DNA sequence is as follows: TGCGCCAGCACTCACGGGACAAAGAATTCACCCCTCCACTTT.